The clone carrying this TCR beta chain was recorded once. Its antigen remains unidentified. These data are taken from a study of shared clonotypes between healthy human individuals. Study in general: Three men and a couple of women, aged 18 to 49, were donors. Study results and caveats: Naive subsets, compared against memory subsets, generally had larger estimated richness values.

The repertoire was sequenced with immunoSEQ multiplex PCR; TCRdb's copy has only in-frame clones and lacks some. The profile shows around 240,000 clones, about 65% of them singletons. Germline V gene data show CDR1 as MRHNA and CDR2 as SNTAGT. J was trimmed by 4 bases and V by 4 bases; bases with no gene match: 4. CDR3 length: 14 amino acids. The genes are TRBV6-4 and TRBJ2-3, with TRBD2 matching 8 bases. Input material: memory CD4+ T cells sorted from blood. Subset denoted: CD45RA-negative fraction. This TCR came from a man aged 25-45 years in good health. Written as DNA, the CDR3 is TGTGCCAGCAGTGCGGAGCGGGAGTCAGATACGCAGTATTTT. As protein: CASSAERESDTQYF.